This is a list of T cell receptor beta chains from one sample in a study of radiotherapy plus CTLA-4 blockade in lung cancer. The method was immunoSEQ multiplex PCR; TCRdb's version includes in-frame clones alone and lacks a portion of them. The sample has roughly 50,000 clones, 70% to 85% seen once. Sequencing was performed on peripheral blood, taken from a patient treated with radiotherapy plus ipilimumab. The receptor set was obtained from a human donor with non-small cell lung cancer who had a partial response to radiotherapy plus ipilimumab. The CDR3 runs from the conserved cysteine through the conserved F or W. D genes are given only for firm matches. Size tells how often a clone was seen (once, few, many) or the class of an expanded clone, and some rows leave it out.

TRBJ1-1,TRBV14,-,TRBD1,TGTGCCAGCAGCCAAGGGGACAGTGAAGCTTTCTTT,CASSQGDSEAFF
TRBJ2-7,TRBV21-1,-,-,TGTGCCAGCAGCAAAAGGAAGACAGGGTTCTACGAGCAGTACTTC,CASSKRKTGFYEQYF
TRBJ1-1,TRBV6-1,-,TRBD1,TGTGCCAGCAGGGACAGGGTTATTAGAAACACTGAAGCTTTCTTT,CASRDRVIRNTEAFF
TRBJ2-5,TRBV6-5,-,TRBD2,TGTGCCAGCAGTTACCCTAGCGGGGGACCTCGGGGGACCCAGTACTTC,CASSYPSGGPRGTQYF
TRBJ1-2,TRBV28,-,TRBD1,TGTGCCAGCAGACTGACAGGGGGTGACTATGGCTACACCTTC,CASRLTGGDYGYTF
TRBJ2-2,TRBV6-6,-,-,TGTGCCAGCAGTACAAAGAACACCGGGGAGCTGTTTTTT,CASSTKNTGELFF
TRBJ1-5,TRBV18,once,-,TGTGCCAGCTCACCCCGCGGCAATCAGCCCCAGCATTTT,CASSPRGNQPQHF
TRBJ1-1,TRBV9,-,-,TGTGCCAGCAGCGGGACACAGGGCATGAACACTGAAGCTTTCTTT,CASSGTQGMNTEAFF
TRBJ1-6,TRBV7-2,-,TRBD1,TGTGCCAGCAGCTCGGAGCCGGGACAGGGAACACCCCTCCACTTT,CASSSEPGQGTPLHF
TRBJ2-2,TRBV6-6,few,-,TGTGCCAGCAGTTACTCTGCAGGGATCACCGGGGAGCTGTTTTTT,CASSYSAGITGELFF
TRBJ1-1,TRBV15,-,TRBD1,TGTGCCACCAGCATTGACAGGGGGAACACTGAAGCTTTCTTT,CATSIDRGNTEAFF
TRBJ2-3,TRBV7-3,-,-,TGTGCCAGCAGCTTATCGGGCACAGATACGCAGTATTTT,CASSLSGTDTQYF
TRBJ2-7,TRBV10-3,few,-,TGTGCCATCAGGGACAGTTTATACGAGCAGTACTTC,CAIRDSLYEQYF
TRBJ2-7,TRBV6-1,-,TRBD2,TGTGCCAGCAGTGAACCCCCAGCGGGGGGAAACACCTACGAGCAGTACTTC,CASSEPPAGGNTYEQYF
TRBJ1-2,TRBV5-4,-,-,TGTGCCAGCAGCTTGCTTAATACAAAGAACTATGGCTACACCTTC,CASSLLNTKNYGYTF
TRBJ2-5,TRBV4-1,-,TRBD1,TGCGCCAGCAGCATTCCCGGGACAGGGGTTCAAGAGACCCAGTACTTC,CASSIPGTGVQETQYF
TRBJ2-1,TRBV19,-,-,TGTGCCAGTAGTATCAAGGCGGGGAATGAGCAGTTCTTC,CASSIKAGNEQFF
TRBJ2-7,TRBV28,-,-,TGTGCCAGCAGTGCGACACAAGTCCGCTCCTACGAGCAGTACTTC,CASSATQVRSYEQYF
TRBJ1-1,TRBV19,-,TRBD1,TGTGCCAGTAGTTTCCCGGACAGGGCCGAAGCTTTCTTT,CASSFPDRAEAFF
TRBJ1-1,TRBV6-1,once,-,TGTGCCAGCAGTGAAGCGTGGGGGGGCACTGAAGCTTTCTTT,CASSEAWGGTEAFF
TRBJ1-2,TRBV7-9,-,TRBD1,TGTGCCAGCAGCCCGCCGGGACAGGGAGGCTATGGCTACACCTTC,CASSPPGQGGYGYTF
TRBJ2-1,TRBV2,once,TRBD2,TGTGCCAGCAGTGAAGAGGCGGGGGGGCAAAATGAGCAGTTCTTC,CASSEEAGGQNEQFF
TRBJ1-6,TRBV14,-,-,TGTGCCAGCAGCCTCGGTACAGGGCTCCCTAATTCACCCCTCCACTTT,CASSLGTGLPNSPLHF
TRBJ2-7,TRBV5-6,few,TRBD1,TGTGCCAGCAGCTTGGCGACAGGGAACGAGCAGTACTTC,CASSLATGNEQYF
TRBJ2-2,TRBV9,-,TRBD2,TGTGCCAGCAGCATAGCGGGGGGGAACACCGGGGAGCTGTTTTTT,CASSIAGGNTGELFF
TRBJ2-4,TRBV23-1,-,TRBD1,TGCGCCAGCAGTCTGAGGACAGGGTGGAAAAACATTCAGTACTTC,CASSLRTGWKNIQYF
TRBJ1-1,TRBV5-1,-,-,TGCGCCAGCAGCCCTAGCGGGGATCAAGGCACTGAAGCTTTCTTT,CASSPSGDQGTEAFF
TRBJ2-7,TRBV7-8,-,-,TGTGCCAGCAGCTCGTCGACAGGCTACTACGAGCAGTACTTC,CASSSSTGYYEQYF
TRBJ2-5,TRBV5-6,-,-,TGTGCCAGCAGCGAAGGATCTCGCGGGGGCCTCCAAGAGACCCAGTACTTC,CASSEGSRGGLQETQYF
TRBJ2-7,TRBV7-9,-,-,TGTGCCAGCAGCCGAGGGGGCCAGGGACTCTCCTACGAGCAGTACTTC,CASSRGGQGLSYEQYF
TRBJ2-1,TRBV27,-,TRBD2,TGTGCCAGCAGTCCCCCGGGGGTAGCGGGGGTATACAATGAGCAGTTCTTC,CASSPPGVAGVYNEQFF
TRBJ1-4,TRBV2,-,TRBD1,TGTGCCAGCAGTGTTGGGGGACAGGGGACTGAAAAACTGTTTTTT,CASSVGGQGTEKLFF
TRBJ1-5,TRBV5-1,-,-,TGCGCCAGCAGGGGCGACGGAAGCAATCAGCCCCAGCATTTT,CASRGDGSNQPQHF
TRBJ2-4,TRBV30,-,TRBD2,TGTGCCTGGAGTGTAGGGGGGACTAGCGGGGGCATTCAGTACTTC,CAWSVGGTSGGIQYF
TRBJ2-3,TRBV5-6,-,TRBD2,TGTGCCAGCAGCTTTCGCGGGGGAATGGAAGATACGCAGTATTTT,CASSFRGGMEDTQYF
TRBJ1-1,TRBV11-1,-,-,TGTGCCAGCAGCACAACCAGGGGCTTCACTGAAGCTTTCTTT,CASSTTRGFTEAFF
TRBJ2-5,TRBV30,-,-,TGTGCCTGGAGTAGGGCGGGAGAAGTGCCTTCGGGGGCTGAGACCCAGTACTTC,CAWSRAGEVPSGAETQYF
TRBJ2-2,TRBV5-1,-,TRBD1,TGCGCCAGCAGCCCCACAACAGGGGCCGGGGAGCTGTTTTTT,CASSPTTGAGELFF
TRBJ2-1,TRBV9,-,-,TGTGCCAGCAGCATTCCCACAGGGACTGAGCAGTTCTTC,CASSIPTGTEQFF
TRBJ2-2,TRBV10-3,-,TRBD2,TGTGCCATCAGTTTAGCGGGGCCTACCGGGGAGCTGTTTTTT,CAISLAGPTGELFF
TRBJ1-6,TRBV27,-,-,TGTGCCAGCAGTTTATTCCCCACAGGTCAACTGAGCTCCTATAATTCACCCCTCCACTTT,CASSLFPTGQLSSYNSPLHF
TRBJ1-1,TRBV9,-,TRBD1,TGTGCCAGCAGCGTAGGAGGGGGCAGGGACACTGAAGCTTTCTTT,CASSVGGGRDTEAFF
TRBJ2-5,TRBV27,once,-,TGTGCCAGCAGTTCGTGGAGGGGAGGCCAAGAGACCCAGTACTTC,CASSSWRGGQETQYF
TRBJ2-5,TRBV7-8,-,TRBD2,TGTGCCAGCAGCTTAGCCGGGACTAGCGGGGCACAAGAGACCCAGTACTTC,CASSLAGTSGAQETQYF
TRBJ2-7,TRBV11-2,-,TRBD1,TGTGCCAGCAGCTTAGGGACAGGGGGAGGCGAGCAGTACTTC,CASSLGTGGGEQYF
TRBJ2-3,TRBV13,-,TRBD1,TGTGCCAGCAGCTTGGGGACAGGGTCAGATACGCAGTATTTT,CASSLGTGSDTQYF